This entry describes one T cell receptor (beta chain). Its cognate antigen is unknown. Measured with immunoSEQ multiplex PCR; TCRdb has only the in-frame clones, and not every one. The sample has 15,000 to 20,000 clones; around 82% are singletons. The time point: 4-8 weeks after completion of therapy. Drug-resistant or recurrent cytomegalovirus affected these solid-organ transplant recipient patients. The data stem from a study of T cell therapy after organ transplantation. Study at large: T cell doses, up to 6, came every 2 weeks; follow-up lasted 29 weeks. Short-term post-therapy samples: blood collected 4 to 8 weeks after completing therapy.

V was pared by 3 bases and J by 3 bases, with 7 bases of the junction left unmatched. The CDR3 has 16 amino acids. Germline CDR1 is MNHNS and CDR2 is SASEGT. The chain couples TRBV6-1 to TRBJ2-1, with TRBD2 matching 8 bases. This receptor was obtained from a human patient who had received a solid organ transplant and had CMV disease. Some of these T cells may belong to the graft donor. Sequencing was performed on CD8+ T cells from blood, taken after autologous CMV-specific T cell therapy. The CDR3 DNA reads TGTGCCAGCAGTGATGGAAGACTAGCGAGCTACAATGAGCAGTTCTTC. Its protein product is CASSDGRLASYNEQFF.